The clone carrying this TCR beta chain showed up just a few times. The sample originates from a study of blood T cell repertoires in COVID-19. Turning to the study itself: Acute-phase and convalescent COVID-19 samples originated in the United States, Italy and Spain.

Data came from immunoSEQ multiplex PCR; TCRdb stores just in-frame clones and leaves some out. The sample consists of 81,000 or so clones, approximately 92% of them appearing once. Germline V lookup: CDR1 MNHEY, CDR2 SMNVEV (reference sequence). The V segment lost 7 bases and the J segment 8 bases; nucleotides outside the gene matches: 15. The CDR3 has 16 amino acids. The clonotype originates from a woman aged 55-70 years with active COVID-19. The chain joins TRBV27 to TRBJ2-1, with TRBD2 identical over 9 bases. Specimen: peripheral blood. Here the CDR3 reads CASTLVSGSPVDEQFF. CDR3 DNA: TGTGCCAGCACCCTCGTTAGCGGGAGTCCTGTGGATGAGCAGTTCTTC.